The 28 T cell receptor beta chains in this list originate from one sample, sequenced in a study of naive and memory T cell subsets. Two oligonucleotides, mixed equimolar, formed the beta constant-region primer covering TRBC1 and TRBC2. MiXCR was run by TCRdb on the UMI-ligation and nested PCR reads, yielding one entry per CDR3 protein. The table has 32,000 or so distinct CDR3 sequences, 10% to 15% seen once; the top ten hold roughly a fifth. Sequences were obtained from effector memory CD4+ T cells from blood. Subset specified: effector memory, CD45RA- CD27-. Receptors originate from a human donor in good health.

This clonotype was found many times. The genes are TRBV9 and TRBJ1-1; 7 bases map to TRBD1. V was pared by 3 bases and J by 7 bases, with 9 bases of the junction left unmatched. Per the germline V gene, CDR1 is SGDLS and CDR2 is YYNGEE. This CDR3 comprises 14 residues. The CDR3 loop reads CASSGTGTEVEAFF. The CDR3 region has the DNA TGTGCCAGCAGCGGTACCGGGACAGAGGTTGAAGCTTTCTTT.

The chain joins TRBV14 to TRBJ1-2; no reliable D call. This CDR3 is built from 13 residues. With 1 base removed from V and 4 bases from J, the gap between germline ends came to 7 bases. Germline CDR1 and CDR2: SGHDN and FVKESK. The CDR3 DNA follows: TGTGCCAGCAGCCAAGCCGAGGTCTATGGCTACACCTTC. Residues: CASSQAEVYGYTF.

This clonotype has a handful of counts. This sequence joins TRBV5-6 and TRBJ1-2; D unclear. The CDR3 contains 12 residues. V shed 7 bases and J shed 3 bases, with 10 bases lying between them. The germline gives CDR1 SGHDT, CDR2 YYEEEE. CDR3 in DNA: TGTGCCAGCTTCGGTCTCCACTATGGCTACACCTTC. It translates to CASFGLHYGYTF.

The chain uses TRBV20-1 and TRBJ2-3; D not resolved. Trimming removed 6 bases from V and 4 bases from J, with 14 bases in between. This CDR3 contains 13 residues. CDR1 DFQATT and CDR2 SNEGSKA come from the germline V gene (reference sequence). CDR3 loop: CSARTGGADTQYF. The CDR3 bases are TGCAGTGCACGGACCGGTGGGGCAGATACGCAGTATTTT.

The sample holds a few counts of this clonotype. The V call is TRBV12-3 or TRBV12-4, the J call TRBJ1-1; unclear D gene. The CDR3 runs to 14 residues. V dropped 5 bases and J dropped 2 bases, with 12 bases sitting between them. The CDR3 sequence is CASSINRINTEAFF. CDR3 nucleotides: TGTGCCAGCAGTATCAACCGGATAAACACTGAAGCTTTCTTT.

In the case of this clonotype: Its ends do not fully match the called genes, so a read error is possible. The rearrangement joins TRBV5-1 to TRBJ2-1; D remains ambiguous. The CDR3 spans 17 residues. The germline V gene has CDR1 SGHRS and CDR2 YFSETQ. This CDR3 reads CASSLDQVQSSYNEQLF. CDR3 sequence (DNA): TGCGCCAGCAGCTTGGATCAGGTCCAGAGCTCCTACAATGAGCAGTTATTC.

This clonotype was recorded many times. The rearrangement uses TRBV10-3 and TRBJ2-2; 9 positions match TRBD2. The CDR3 contains 16 residues. The germline V gene has CDR1 ENHRY and CDR2 SYGVKD. V dropped 8 bases and J dropped 5; count of bases not matched to a gene: 12. The CDR3 sequence: CAIPKGTSRQTGELFF. The CDR3 DNA sequence: TGTGCCATCCCAAAGGGGACTAGCAGACAAACCGGGGAGCTGTTTTTT.

V is TRBV12-3 or TRBV12-4 and J is TRBJ2-1; D not resolved. The CDR3 loop spans 11 amino acids. V dropped 6 bases and J dropped 5 bases, with 5 bases sitting between them. The CDR3 protein is CASRYDNEQFF. DNA for the CDR3: TGTGCCAGCAGATATGACAATGAGCAGTTCTTC.

This clonotype has ten or more counts. This chain joins TRBV20-1 and TRBJ2-1; 7 nucleotides match TRBD2. The CDR3 has 18 amino acids. V lost 0 bases and J lost 1; bases outside the gene matches: 12. Germline CDR1 and CDR2: DFQATT and SNEGSKA (reference sequence). CDR3 sequence reads: CSARDFGLVRSSYNEQFF. CDR3 in DNA: TGCAGTGCTAGAGATTTTGGACTAGTTCGATCGTCCTACAATGAGCAGTTCTTC.

This clonotype was recorded many times. The chain combines TRBV28 with TRBJ1-6; TRBD1 matches 8 bases. Trimming cost V 2 bases and J 6 bases; bases outside gene matches: 12. The CDR3 has 18 amino acids. Per germline, CDR1 MDHEN and CDR2 SYDVKM. The CDR3 here is CASSLDKYGTGFNSPLHF. The CDR3 DNA reads as TGTGCCAGCAGTTTAGACAAATATGGGACAGGATTTAATTCACCCCTCCACTTT.

The chain is built from TRBV3-1 and TRBJ2-3, with 8 positions matching TRBD2. The CDR3 has 14 residues. From germline, CDR1 is LGHDT and CDR2 YNNKEL (reference sequence). V was pared by 7 bases and J by 4 bases, with 7 bases of the junction left unmatched. Here the CDR3 reads CASTESGGADTQYF. CDR3 bases: TGTGCCAGCACCGAAAGCGGGGGCGCAGATACGCAGTATTTT.

Many counts were recorded for this clonotype. The chain uses TRBV23-1 and TRBJ2-7; possibly TRBD1 for D (6 bases). TRBV23-1 belongs to the ORF category, with a function that is uncertain. V shed 0 bases and J shed 12 bases, with 12 bases lying between them. This CDR3 has 12 amino acids. In DNA form, the CDR3 reads TGCGCCAGCAGTCAATCGGGACATCCTGTGTACTTC. Translation: CASSQSGHPVYF.

The chain carries TRBV6-6 and TRBJ2-7, with D possibly matching TRBD2 (6 bases). Germline V gene data show CDR1 as MNHNY and CDR2 as SVGAGI (reference sequence). This CDR3 spans 13 amino acids. Trimming removed 5 bases from V and 6 bases from J, with 14 bases in between. CDR3 nucleotide sequence: TGTGCCAGCAGTGCCTCACGGGACTCCGAGCAGTACTTC. Its protein is CASSASRDSEQYF.

There are many counts of this clonotype. The chain couples TRBV2 to TRBJ2-5, with D perhaps matching TRBD2 (6 bases). Deletions cut 7 bases from V and 5 bases from J, with 14 bases between. The CDR3 length is 13 residues. Germline CDR1 reads SNHLY; CDR2 reads FYNNEI. The CDR3, as DNA: TGTGCCAGCACACGGGAGTCGAGGGAGACCCAGTACTTC. This gives the protein CASTRESRETQYF. Looking up the rest from reference TRBV2 and TRBJ2-5 gives the full variable domain: EPEVTQTPSHQVTQMGQEVILRCVPISNHLYFYWYRQILGQKVEFLVSFYNNEISEKSEIFDDQFSVERPDGSNFTLKIRSTKLEDSAMYFCASTRESRETQYFGPGTRLLVL.

This clonotype appeared a few times. The J gene is TRBJ2-1, the V gene TRBV10-3, with D possibly matching TRBD1 (7 bases). Deletions cut 11 bases from V and 8 bases from J, with 22 bases between. The germline V gene encodes CDR1 ENHRY and CDR2 SYGVKD. The CDR3 length is 14 residues. CDR3 sequence: CAAAVRGENDEQFF. DNA of the CDR3: TGTGCCGCCGCCGTCAGGGGGGAGAACGATGAGCAGTTCTTC.

The rearrangement uses TRBV28 and TRBJ2-7, with 9 bases fitting TRBD2. Per germline, CDR1 MDHEN and CDR2 SYDVKM. The CDR3 spans 15 residues. The V segment lost 5 bases and the J segment 0 bases; nucleotides outside the gene matches: 5. The CDR3 here is CASSAGTSSSYEQYF. CDR3 nucleotides: TGTGCCAGCAGTGCCGGGACTAGCAGCTCCTACGAGCAGTACTTC.

This clonotype was picked up a small number of times. The chain is built from TRBV3-1 and TRBJ2-2; 11 bases match TRBD2. The CDR3 has 18 amino acids. The J segment lost 1 base and the V segment lost 1 base, leaving 5 bases of the junction unmatched. Germline CDR1 is LGHDT and CDR2 is YNNKEL (reference sequence). CDR3 nucleotide sequence: TGTGCCAGCAGCCAAGCCAACGGACTAGCGGGGAACACCGGGGAGCTGTTTTTT. This translates into CASSQANGLAGNTGELFF.

V usage is TRBV30 and J usage is TRBJ1-5, with D unclear. V was clipped by 2 bases and J by 0 bases, with 5 bases between them. This CDR3 contains 13 residues. Germline V gives CDR1 GTSNPN, CDR2 SVGIG (reference sequence). CDR3 amino acids: CAWSFDSNQPQHF. DNA of the CDR3: TGTGCCTGGAGTTTTGATAGCAATCAGCCCCAGCATTTT.

The rearrangement joins TRBV18 to TRBJ2-7; D ambiguous. Germline-derived CDR1 and CDR2 are KGHSH and LQKENI. Trimming took 0 bases from V and 1 from J, leaving 7 bases between them. CDR3 size: 14 residues. DNA of the CDR3: TGTGCCAGCTCACCACCATATCGGTCCTACGAGCAGTACTTC. Residues: CASSPPYRSYEQYF.

This clonotype was seen at least ten times. The chain couples TRBV12-3 or TRBV12-4 to TRBJ2-3; maybe TRBD2 (5 bases). Trimming removed 6 bases from V and 2 bases from J, with 15 bases in between. The CDR3 length is 15 residues. The CDR3 protein is CASRLTAAYTDTQYF. CDR3 in DNA: TGTGCCAGCAGGCTCACAGCGGCATACACAGATACGCAGTATTTT.

This chain joins TRBV30 and TRBJ1-5, with 9 bases aligning to TRBD1. The V gene end was trimmed by 1 base and the J gene end by 7 bases; junction bases not matched to a gene: 5. The CDR3 sequence is 14 residues long. Germline lookup yields CDR1 GTSNPN and CDR2 SVGIG (reference sequence). The CDR3 here is CAWSGDRVEQPQHF. Here the CDR3 DNA reads TGTGCCTGGAGTGGGGACAGGGTTGAACAGCCCCAGCATTTT.

This sequence joins TRBV20-1 and TRBJ2-1; 12 nucleotides line up with TRBD2. With V trimmed by 1 base and J by 4 bases, 8 bases remained unmatched. CDR1 and CDR2 (germline): DFQATT, SNEGSKA (reference sequence). This CDR3 has 17 residues. For the CDR3, the DNA is TGCAGTGCTAGAGTTGGGCTAGCGGGAGGGTATTACAATGAGCAGTTCTTC. Protein product: CSARVGLAGGYYNEQFF.

The gene calls are TRBV20-1 and TRBJ2-2; 8 bases are shared with TRBD2. The CDR3 totals 16 residues. The V gene end was trimmed by 0 bases and the J gene end by 2 bases; junction bases not matched to a gene: 5. Germline CDR1 and CDR2: DFQATT and SNEGSKA (reference sequence). The CDR3 DNA follows: TGCAGTGCTAGAGACCTAGCGGGCCTAAACACCGGGGAGCTGTTTTTT. Translated: CSARDLAGLNTGELFF.

The V call is TRBV28, the J call TRBJ1-1; D possibly corresponds to TRBD1 (5 bases). CDR1 is MDHEN and CDR2 is SYDVKM in the germline V gene. V shed 5 bases and J shed 6 bases, with 19 bases lying between them. The CDR3 length is 15 residues. The CDR3 reads CASSTAGQGQAEAFF. DNA of the CDR3: TGTGCCAGCAGTACCGCCGGGCAGGGTCAGGCTGAAGCTTTCTTT.

This clonotype was counted at least ten times. In DNA, the CDR3 is TGTGCCACCAGTGACCGGACGGGCACAGATACGCAGTATTTT. Translation: CATSDRTGTDTQYF. The chain employs TRBV24-1 and TRBJ2-3; D is unclear. Trimming shortened V by 4 bases and J by 1 base, and 8 bases separated the two germline ends. CDR3 size: 14 residues. In germline, CDR1 is KGHDR, CDR2 SFDVKD.

About this clonotype itself: Here the CDR3 omits its conserved ending phenylalanine or tryptophan, so a read error is the likely source. V is TRBV7-9 and J is TRBJ2-7; D is ambiguous. Trimming cost V 5 bases and J 8 bases, with 22 bases left between them. The CDR3 has 15 residues. Looked up from germline, CDR1 is SEHNR and CDR2 is FQNEAQ (reference sequence). DNA for the CDR3: TGTGCCAGCAGCCCCGGGTCGGCGCAGTCGGGCCAGCAGTACTTA. Its translation: CASSPGSAQSGQQYL.

This clonotype was recorded only once. The CDR3 here is CASSFSRLTSTDTQYF. CDR3 DNA sequence: TGTGCCAGCAGTTTTTCGCGGCTTACTAGCACAGATACGCAGTATTTT. The chain employs TRBV12-3 or TRBV12-4 and TRBJ2-3; unclear D gene. Trimming pared 3 bases from V and 0 bases from J, leaving 13 bases between. The CDR3 sequence is 16 residues long.

This clonotype was observed many times. V usage is TRBV4-3 and J usage is TRBJ1-5, with D unresolved. Per germline, CDR1 LGHNA and CDR2 YSLEER. V was shortened by 1 base and J by 4 bases, with 8 bases between the two germline ends. The length of the CDR3 is 14 residues. The CDR3 region is CASSQGGRNQPQHF. CDR3 in DNA: TGCGCCAGCAGCCAAGGTGGCAGAAATCAGCCCCAGCATTTT.